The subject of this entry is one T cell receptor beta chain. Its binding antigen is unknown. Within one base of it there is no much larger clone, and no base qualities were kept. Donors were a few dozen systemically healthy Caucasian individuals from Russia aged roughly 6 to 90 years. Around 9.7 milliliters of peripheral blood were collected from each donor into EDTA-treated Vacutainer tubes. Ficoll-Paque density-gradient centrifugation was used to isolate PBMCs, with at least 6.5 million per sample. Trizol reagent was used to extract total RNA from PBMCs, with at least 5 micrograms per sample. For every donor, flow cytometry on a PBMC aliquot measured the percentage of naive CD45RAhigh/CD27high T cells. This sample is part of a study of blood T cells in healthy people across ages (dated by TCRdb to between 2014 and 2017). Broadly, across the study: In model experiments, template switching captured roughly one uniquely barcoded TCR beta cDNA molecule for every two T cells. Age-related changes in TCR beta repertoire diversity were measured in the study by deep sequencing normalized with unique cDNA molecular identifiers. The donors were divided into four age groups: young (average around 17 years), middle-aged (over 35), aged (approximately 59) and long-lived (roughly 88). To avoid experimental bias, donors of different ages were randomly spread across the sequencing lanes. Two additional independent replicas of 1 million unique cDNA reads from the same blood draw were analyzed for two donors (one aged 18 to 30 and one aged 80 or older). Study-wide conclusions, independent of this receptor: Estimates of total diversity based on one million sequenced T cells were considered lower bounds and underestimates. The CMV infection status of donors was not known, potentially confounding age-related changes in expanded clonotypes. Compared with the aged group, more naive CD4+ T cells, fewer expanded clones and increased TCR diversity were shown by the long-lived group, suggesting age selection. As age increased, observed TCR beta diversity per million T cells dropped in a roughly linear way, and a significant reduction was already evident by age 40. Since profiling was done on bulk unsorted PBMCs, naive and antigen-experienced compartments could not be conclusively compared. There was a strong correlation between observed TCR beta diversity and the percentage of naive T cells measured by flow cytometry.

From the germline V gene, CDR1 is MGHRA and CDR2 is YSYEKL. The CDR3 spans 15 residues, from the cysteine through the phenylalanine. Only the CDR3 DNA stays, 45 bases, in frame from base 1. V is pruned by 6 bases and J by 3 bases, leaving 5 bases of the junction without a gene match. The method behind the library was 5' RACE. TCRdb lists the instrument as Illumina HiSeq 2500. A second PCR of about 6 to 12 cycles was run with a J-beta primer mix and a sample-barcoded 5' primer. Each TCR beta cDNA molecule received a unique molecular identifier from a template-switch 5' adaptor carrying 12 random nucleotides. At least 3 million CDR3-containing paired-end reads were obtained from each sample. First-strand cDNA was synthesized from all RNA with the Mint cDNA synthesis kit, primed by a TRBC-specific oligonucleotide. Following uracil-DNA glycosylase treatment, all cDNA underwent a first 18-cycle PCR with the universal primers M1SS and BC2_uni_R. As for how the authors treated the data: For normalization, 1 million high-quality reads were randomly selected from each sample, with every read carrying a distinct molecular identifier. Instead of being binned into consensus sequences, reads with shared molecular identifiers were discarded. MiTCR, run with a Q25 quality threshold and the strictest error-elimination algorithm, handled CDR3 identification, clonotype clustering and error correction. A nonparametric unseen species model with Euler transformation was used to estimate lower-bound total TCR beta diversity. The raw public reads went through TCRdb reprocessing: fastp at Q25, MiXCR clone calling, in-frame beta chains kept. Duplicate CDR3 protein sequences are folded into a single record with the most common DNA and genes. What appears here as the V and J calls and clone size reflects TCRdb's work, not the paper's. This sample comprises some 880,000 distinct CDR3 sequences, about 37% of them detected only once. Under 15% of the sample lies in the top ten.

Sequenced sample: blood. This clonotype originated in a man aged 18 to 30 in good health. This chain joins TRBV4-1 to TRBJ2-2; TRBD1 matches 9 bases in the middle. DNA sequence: TGCGCCAGCAGACTACAGGGGGCAGACACCGGGGAGCTGTTTTTT. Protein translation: CASRLQGADTGELFF.